The 21 T cell receptor beta chains in this list originate from one sample, sequenced in a study of cytomegalovirus exposure and HLA in healthy donors. Vbeta (60) and Jbeta (13) primers were used in the PCR. Sequencing used immunoSEQ multiplex PCR; TCRdb keeps in-frame clones, though not all of them. The sample lists approximately 59,000 clones; 55% to 65% were seen once. Material: PBMCs. Source of these receptors: a man under 40 in good health and CMV-seronegative.

The chain carries TRBV7-9 and TRBJ2-5, with D tentatively TRBD2 (5 bases). The CDR3 sequence is 13 residues long. V dropped 2 bases and J dropped 3 bases, with 7 bases sitting between them. CDR1 is SEHNR, CDR2 FQNEAQ, per germline (reference sequence). CDR3 in DNA: TGTGCCAGCAGCTTAAGAGGGAAAGAGACCCAGTACTTC. This translates into CASSLRGKETQYF.

In DNA form, the CDR3 reads TGTGCCAGTGGTCGAGGAACCTACGAGCAGTACTTC. Translated, it gives CASGRGTYEQYF. The V call is TRBV6-6, the J call TRBJ2-7; D gene ambiguous. This CDR3 has 12 residues. Per germline, CDR1 MNHNY and CDR2 SVGAGI (reference sequence). V was clipped by 9 bases and J by 2 bases, with 11 bases between them.

The rearrangement joins TRBV5-1 to TRBJ1-6; no definite D call. CDR1 and CDR2 from the germline V gene are SGHRS and YFSETQ. The CDR3 runs to 14 residues. V lost 4 bases, J lost 8 bases, and 13 bases lay in between. The CDR3 is CASSPGMQDSPLHF. Written as DNA, the CDR3 is TGCGCCAGCAGCCCGGGAATGCAGGATTCACCCCTCCACTTT.

CDR3 coding DNA: TGCAGCGTTGGACAAACCTACGAGCAGTACTTC. Amino acids: CSVGQTYEQYF. This chain joins TRBV29-1 and TRBJ2-7; D not resolved. The CDR3 runs to 11 residues. V was pared by 4 bases and J by 2 bases, with 6 bases between. Germline CDR1 and CDR2: SQVTM and ANQGSEA.

J is TRBJ1-6 and V is TRBV30, with TRBD1 matching over 8 bases. In germline, CDR1 is GTSNPN, CDR2 SVGIG (reference sequence). The CDR3 has 13 amino acids. J lost 10 bases, V lost 4 bases, and 6 bases had no gene match. The CDR3 sequence: CAWKGQGASPLHF. The CDR3 DNA sequence: TGTGCCTGGAAAGGGCAGGGGGCCTCACCCCTCCACTTT.

This clone was seen only a few times. V usage is TRBV19 and J usage is TRBJ1-2; 7 bases map to TRBD1. V shed 5 bases and J 3 bases; nucleotides not matched to a gene: 6. Germline V gene lookup returns CDR1 LNHDA and CDR2 SQIVND (reference sequence). This CDR3 contains 14 residues. CDR3 nucleotides: TGTGCCAGTAGTTTAGGACAGGTGGACTATGGCTACACCTTC. Translation: CASSLGQVDYGYTF.

V usage is TRBV7-8 and J usage is TRBJ2-5, with D possibly matching TRBD2 (6 bases). Germline CDR1 is SGHVS and CDR2 is FQNEAQ. CDR3 size: 16 residues. V dropped 1 base and J dropped 1 base, with 13 bases sitting between them. In DNA, the CDR3 is TGTGCCAGCAGCTTAGACCGGGGGAGAATCCAAGAGACCCAGTACTTC. Amino acid sequence: CASSLDRGRIQETQYF.

The rearrangement uses TRBV30 and TRBJ2-7; 7 nucleotides agree with TRBD1. V shed 4 bases and J 7 bases; nucleotides not matched to a gene: 10. This CDR3 is 13 amino acids long. Germline CDR1 GTSNPN, CDR2 SVGIG (reference sequence). The CDR3 region is CAWNTGDPFEQYF. The CDR3, as DNA: TGTGCCTGGAACACAGGGGATCCGTTTGAGCAGTACTTC.

The CDR3 reads CASSSTGSEQYF. CDR3 nucleotide sequence: TGTGCCAGCAGCTCGACAGGGAGCGAGCAGTACTTC. The rearrangement joins TRBV7-9 to TRBJ2-7; 7 bases line up with TRBD1. V was pared by 4 bases and J by 6 bases, with 3 bases of the junction left unmatched. Germline V gives CDR1 SEHNR, CDR2 FQNEAQ (reference sequence). The CDR3 consists of 12 residues.

The J gene is TRBJ1-1, the V gene TRBV5-1, with 8 bases aligning to TRBD1. Germline loops: CDR1 SGHRS, CDR2 YFSETQ. The J segment lost 9 bases and the V segment lost 2 bases, leaving 9 bases of the junction unmatched. The CDR3 covers 14 residues. CDR3 DNA: TGCGCCAGCAGCTTCGGGCAGGGGGCGCCGAAAGCTTTCTTT. Its translation is CASSFGQGAPKAFF.

Points on this clone: The identical CDR3 is also encoded by other nucleotide sequences in the sample. The rearrangement joins TRBV5-1 to TRBJ2-5; D unclear. V was shortened by 2 bases and J by 2 bases, with 7 bases between the two germline ends. The CDR3 is made up of 13 amino acids. Germline loops: CDR1 SGHRS, CDR2 YFSETQ. The CDR3 sequence: CASSFAGQETQYF. CDR3 nucleotide sequence: TGCGCCAGCAGCTTCGCCGGGCAAGAGACCCAGTACTTC.

The chain combines TRBV5-6 with TRBJ2-7; TRBD1 is a possible D gene (7 bases). The CDR3 is made up of 14 amino acids. The germline CDR1 and CDR2 sequences are SGHDT and YYEEEE. Trimming removed 3 bases at V and 5 bases at J, with 15 bases between. The CDR3 DNA sequence: TGTGCCAGCAGCTGGAGGGGGCCTGGCCACGAGCAGTACTTC. As protein: CASSWRGPGHEQYF.

The chain is built from TRBV15 and TRBJ2-7; the D gene is possibly TRBD2 (5 bases). V lost 5 bases to trimming and J lost 4 bases, with 12 bases between them. Germline V gene lookup returns CDR1 LNHNV and CDR2 YYDKDF (reference sequence). CDR3 length equals 13 residues. The CDR3 spells CATSPERGYEQYF. The DNA for the CDR3 is TGTGCCACCAGCCCCGAACGGGGTTACGAGCAGTACTTC.

J is TRBJ1-5 and V is TRBV6-5; D might be TRBD1 (5 bases). Trimming cost V 6 bases and J 5 bases, with 17 bases left between them. Germline values: CDR1 MNHEY, CDR2 SVGAGI. The CDR3 extends over 15 amino acids. The CDR3 DNA is TGTGCCAGCAGCCTGAGGGCCGCGGGGCATCAGCCCCAGCATTTT. Encoded protein: CASSLRAAGHQPQHF.

The sample holds one count of this clone. The V and J genes are TRBV4-1 and TRBJ1-1, with 9 bases that match TRBD1. Looked up from germline, CDR1 is MGHRA and CDR2 is YSYEKL. With V trimmed by 0 bases and J by 0 bases, 2 bases remained unmatched. This CDR3 region has 16 residues. Here the CDR3 DNA reads TGCGCCAGCAGCCAAGATGGGACAGGGTTGAACACTGAAGCTTTCTTT. It specifies CASSQDGTGLNTEAFF.

The chain links TRBV5-8 to TRBJ1-5; TRBD1 matches 8 bases. Germline lookup yields CDR1 SGHTS and CDR2 YDEGEE. With 4 bases clipped from V and 2 bases from J, the junction kept 5 bases outside the gene matches. CDR3 length equals 15 residues. The CDR3, as DNA: TGTGCCAGCAGCCACGGACAGGGCGGCAATCAGCCCCAGCATTTT. Translating gives CASSHGQGGNQPQHF.

The chain is built from TRBV9 and TRBJ2-5, with 16 nucleotides matching TRBD2. V dropped 2 bases and J dropped 5; count of bases not matched to a gene: 3. Germline assignment: CDR1 SGDLS and CDR2 YYNGEE. This CDR3 region has 16 residues. CDR3 nucleotides: TGTGCCAGCAGCGTGGGACTAGCGGGGGGGCATGAGACCCAGTACTTC. It translates to CASSVGLAGGHETQYF. The full variable domain, completed using reference TRBV9 and TRBJ2-5, is DSGVTQTPKHLITATGQRVTLRCSPRSGDLSVYWYQQSLDQGLQFLIQYYNGEERAKGNILERFSAQQFPDLHSELNLSSLELGDSALYFCASSVGLAGGHETQYFGPGTRLLVL.

The chain joins TRBV5-4 to TRBJ1-2; D gene unclear. The CDR3 contains 14 residues. The germline V gene encodes CDR1 SGHNT and CDR2 YYREEE (reference sequence). Trimming took off 5 bases at V and 1 base at J, with 12 bases between the two ends. In DNA, the CDR3 is TGTGCCAGCAGTCTCGATCGAGATAACTATGGCTACACCTTC. Amino acids: CASSLDRDNYGYTF. The variable domain in full, completed from reference TRBV5-4 and TRBJ1-2, reads ETGVTQSPTHLIKTRGQQVTLRCSSQSGHNTVSWYQQALGQGPQFIFQYYREEENGRGNFPPRFSGLQFPNYSSELNVNALELDDSALYLCASSLDRDNYGYTFGSGTRLTVV.

The table lists this clone with a few counts. V and J are TRBV30 and TRBJ1-6, with D hard to call. Germline V gene data show CDR1 as GTSNPN and CDR2 as SVGIG (reference sequence). Trimming took 3 bases from V and 14 from J, leaving 14 bases between them. This CDR3 region has 12 residues. CDR3 in amino acids: CAWSPYPLTLHF. The CDR3 DNA reads TGTGCCTGGAGCCCCTACCCCCTGACCCTCCACTTT.

The chain employs TRBV29-1 and TRBJ2-7, with D possibly TRBD2 on 6 matching bases. The CDR3 consists of 18 residues. The ends were cut back, 4 bases at V and 1 base at J, with 26 bases in the middle. Germline CDR1 and CDR2: SQVTM and ANQGSEA. The CDR3 DNA is TGCAGCGTTGCTTTGGGGAGGAGCCGTCATCATCCTTCCTACGAGCAGTACTTC. This translates into CSVALGRSRHHPSYEQYF.

The chain uses TRBV9 and TRBJ2-5; no clear D gene. The CDR3 is made up of 13 amino acids. V was pared by 0 bases and J by 0 bases, with 3 bases between. Germline V CDR1 and CDR2: SGDLS, YYNGEE. This CDR3 reads CASSVANQETQYF. The CDR3 nucleotides read TGTGCCAGCAGCGTAGCAAACCAAGAGACCCAGTACTTC.